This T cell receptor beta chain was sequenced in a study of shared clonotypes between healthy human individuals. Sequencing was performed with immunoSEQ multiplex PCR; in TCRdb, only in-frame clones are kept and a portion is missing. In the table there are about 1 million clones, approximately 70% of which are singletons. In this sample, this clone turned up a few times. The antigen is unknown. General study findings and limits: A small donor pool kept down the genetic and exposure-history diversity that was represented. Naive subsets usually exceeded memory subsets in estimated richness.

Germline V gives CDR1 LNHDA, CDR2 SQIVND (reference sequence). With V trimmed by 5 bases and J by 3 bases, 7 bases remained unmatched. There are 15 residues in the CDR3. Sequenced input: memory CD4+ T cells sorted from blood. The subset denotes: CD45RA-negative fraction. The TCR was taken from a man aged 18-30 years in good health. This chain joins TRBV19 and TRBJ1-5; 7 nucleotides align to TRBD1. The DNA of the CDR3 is TGTGCCAGTAGTCCCCAGACAGGGTACAATCAGCCCCAGCATTTT. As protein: CASSPQTGYNQPQHF.